Listed below are T cell receptor beta chains from one sample, sequenced in a study of control samples from healthy donors and cancer patients. Profiled with immunoSEQ multiplex PCR; TCRdb holds only in-frame clones, not every one. The sample includes around 99,000 clones, roughly 90% of them seen just once. Input material: blood. These receptors originate from a woman aged 50 to 65 in good health. The CDR3 runs from the conserved cysteine through the conserved F or W. A D gene is named only where the DNA matches it firmly. Expanded clones get a size class; other rows say once, few or many, or leave the size out.

>-|-|TRBV27|TRBJ1-5
TGTGCCAGCAGGGTCTCTCGGGGGAATCAGCCCCAGCATTTT
CASRVSRGNQPQHF
>-|-|TRBV19|TRBJ1-2
TGTGCCGAGGGGGATGGCTACACCTTC
CAEGDGYTF
>-|-|TRBV2|TRBJ2-3
TGTGCCAGCAGTTCCGCGGGGGCCTACACAGATACGCAGTATTTT
CASSSAGAYTDTQYF
>-|-|TRBV3-1/TRBV3-2|TRBJ1-1
TGTGCCAGCAGCCGGAGCCTGGGGAGCACTGAAGCTTTCTTT
CASSRSLGSTEAFF
>-|TRBD2|TRBV7-3|TRBJ2-3
TGTGCCAGCAGTAGTCGGACTAGCGGGAATGCAGATACGCAGTATTTT
CASSSRTSGNADTQYF
>-|-|TRBV7-3|TRBJ2-7
TGTGCCAGCAGCTTAACGCCAGGGACCAGCTCCTACGAGCAGTACTTC
CASSLTPGTSSYEQYF
>-|-|TRBV7-2|TRBJ2-2
TGTGCCAGCAGCTTGGGATTTTTCACCGGGGAGCTGTTTTTT
CASSLGFFTGELFF
>few|-|TRBV9|TRBJ2-7
TGTGCCAGCAGCCCACAGGTTTCCTACGAGCAGTACTTC
CASSPQVSYEQYF
>-|TRBD2|TRBV18|TRBJ2-1
TGTGCCAGCTCTGTAACTAGCGGGATTTACAATGAGCAGTTCTTC
CASSVTSGIYNEQFF
>-|-|TRBV9|TRBJ1-1
TGTGCCAGCAGCGTGGGACACAGCGGGAACACTGAAGCTTTCTTT
CASSVGHSGNTEAFF
>-|TRBD1|TRBV5-1|TRBJ1-2
TGCGCCAGCAGCCCGGACAGGGGAGACTATGGCTACACCTTC
CASSPDRGDYGYTF
>-|TRBD1|TRBV12-3/TRBV12-4|TRBJ1-2
TGTGCCAGCAGATCGACAGGGGATGGCTACACCTTC
CASRSTGDGYTF
>-|-|TRBV7-3|TRBJ1-6
TGTGCCAGCAGCTTAAGTGCCAGCACCCTTTCATCCCTCCACTTT
CASSLSASTLSSLHF
>-|TRBD1|TRBV19|TRBJ1-6
TGTGCCAGTAGTAAGGACAGGACCTCACCCCTCCACTTT
CASSKDRTSPLHF
>-|TRBD1|TRBV6-6|TRBJ2-3
TGTGCCAGCAAGCAGGGGGCCAGCACAGATACGCAGTATTTT
CASKQGASTDTQYF
>-|-|TRBV18|TRBJ2-4
TGTGCCAGCTCACCACCGCCGATCAAAAACATTCAGTACTTC
CASSPPPIKNIQYF